These T cell receptor beta chains were read from a single sample in a study of patients and donors after allogeneic stem cell transplantation. TCRdb reprocessed the RT-PCR reads with MiXCR, giving one entry per CDR3 protein. The sample holds 400,000 to 500,000 distinct CDR3 sequences; 16% are singletons and the top ten take roughly 7.2%. Sequenced input: blood, either unsorted or a sorted T cell fraction (not recorded which). Source of these receptors: a human donor who was either an allogeneic HSCT recipient or a stem cell or donor lymphocyte infusion donor (not recorded which). It is not recorded whose cells these are; they may come from a transplant donor. CDR3s include the opening cysteine and the closing phenylalanine or tryptophan. A D gene is named only where the DNA matches it firmly. Clone size, where shown, is once, few, many, or a class for clones that have expanded.

J,size,D,V,DNA,CDR3
TRBJ2-6,.,.,TRBV18,TGTGCCAGCTCACCACGCCGGGACTCTGGGGCCAACGTCCTGACTTTC,CASSPRRDSGANVLTF
TRBJ1-2,once,.,TRBV7-9,TGTGCCAGCAGCTTATCGGGAGAGAGGAGTGGCTACACCTTC,CASSLSGERSGYTF
TRBJ2-1,.,.,TRBV9,TGTGCCAGCAGCGTAGGACAGTCCTACAATGAGCAGTTCTTC,CASSVGQSYNEQFF
TRBJ2-1,.,.,TRBV5-4,TGTGCCCTGGGGAGGAACAATGAGCAGTTCTTC,CALGRNNEQFF
TRBJ2-5,.,.,TRBV28,TGTGCCAGCAGTGCAACCAAGACCCAGTACTTC,CASSATKTQYF
TRBJ1-2,.,TRBD1,TRBV12-3/TRBV12-4,TGTGCCAGCAGGCAGGGGGCGGGGGGCTACACCTTC,CASRQGAGGYTF
TRBJ1-2,many,.,TRBV20-1,TGCAGTGCCCCACCTTTGGATGGCGGCTACACCTTC,CSAPPLDGGYTF
TRBJ1-2,.,TRBD1,TRBV12-3/TRBV12-4,TGTGCCAGCACCATGAGGGACAGTACTATAGGTGGCTACACCTTC,CASTMRDSTIGGYTF
TRBJ1-5,many,.,TRBV7-9,TGTGCCAGCAGCCCTCCGGGGAACAATCAGCCCCAGCATTTT,CASSPPGNNQPQHF
TRBJ2-7,.,TRBD1,TRBV25-1,TGTGCCAGCAGCGGGACAGGGTTTTCCTACGAGCAGTACTTC,CASSGTGFSYEQYF
TRBJ1-1,.,.,TRBV6-5,TGTGCCAGCGGAGCTGGGCGCACTGAAGCTTTCTTT,CASGAGRTEAFF
TRBJ2-1,few,TRBD2,TRBV5-1,TGCGCCAGCAGCCAAGGGGGGGGGACTAGCGCCTACAATGAGCAGTTCTTC,CASSQGGGTSAYNEQFF
TRBJ1-1,few,.,TRBV2,TGTGCCAGCAGGTCGGAGGGGGGGAACACTGAAGCTTTCTTT,CASRSEGGNTEAFF
TRBJ2-3,few,.,TRBV15,TGTGCCACCAGCAGAGAAGAGCGCTGGGGCACAGATACGCAGTATTTT,CATSREERWGTDTQYF
TRBJ1-5,many,.,TRBV7-2,TGTGCCAGCAGCCCTGTTGGAGATCAGCCCCAGCATTTT,CASSPVGDQPQHF
TRBJ2-1,few,.,TRBV3-1,TGTGCCAGCAGCCCCGGGCTAGCCGACAATGAGCAGTTCTTC,CASSPGLADNEQFF
TRBJ1-6,.,.,TRBV6-4,TGTGCCAGCAGTTCCACAGGGTATAATTCACCCCTCCACTTT,CASSSTGYNSPLHF
TRBJ2-1,.,.,TRBV2,TGTGCCATAGAAGGGCCTTTAGGTAATGAGCAGTTCTTC,CAIEGPLGNEQFF
TRBJ2-5,few,.,TRBV25-1,TGTGCCAGCAGCCCTGGCCCTCTAGCGAGGGAGACCCAGTACTTC,CASSPGPLARETQYF
TRBJ1-3,.,TRBD1,TRBV2,TGTGCCAGCAGACACAGGGGGCTAGGAAACACCATATATTTT,CASRHRGLGNTIYF
TRBJ2-1,.,.,TRBV19,TGTGCCATCTCGACTCTCATGGGGCGCGATGAGCAGTTCTTC,CAISTLMGRDEQFF
TRBJ2-7,.,.,TRBV5-1,TGCGCCAGCAGCTTGGGGCCGGAGCAGTACTTC,CASSLGPEQYF